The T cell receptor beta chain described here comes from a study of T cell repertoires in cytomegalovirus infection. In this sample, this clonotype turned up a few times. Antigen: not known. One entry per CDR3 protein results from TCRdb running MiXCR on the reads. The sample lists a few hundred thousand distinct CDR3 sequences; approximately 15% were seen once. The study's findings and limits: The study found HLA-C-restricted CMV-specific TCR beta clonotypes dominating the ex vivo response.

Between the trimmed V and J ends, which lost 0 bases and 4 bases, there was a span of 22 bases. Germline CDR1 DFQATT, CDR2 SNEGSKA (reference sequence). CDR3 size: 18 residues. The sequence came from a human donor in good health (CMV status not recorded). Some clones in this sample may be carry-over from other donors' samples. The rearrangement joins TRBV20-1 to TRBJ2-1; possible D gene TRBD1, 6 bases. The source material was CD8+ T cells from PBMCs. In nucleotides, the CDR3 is TGCAGTGCTAGAGATTCTAGACAGGTTACCCAAAAATACAATGAGCAGTTCTTC. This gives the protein CSARDSRQVTQKYNEQFF.